What follows are 19 T cell receptor beta chains derived from one specimen sequenced in a study of cytomegalovirus exposure and HLA in healthy donors. The PCR made use of 60 Vbeta and 13 Jbeta primers. The table came from immunoSEQ multiplex PCR; TCRdb's copy has only in-frame clones and leaves some out. Of some 130,000 clones in the sample, about 84% were seen once. The material sequenced was PBMCs. Receptor source: a boy aged 5-17 years in good health and CMV-seronegative.

This chain uses TRBV11-3 with TRBJ1-2; 7 nucleotides agree with TRBD1. V shed 8 bases and J 6 bases; nucleotides not matched to a gene: 9. The CDR3 length is 13 residues. Germline lookup yields CDR1 SGHNT and CDR2 YENEEA. Here the CDR3 reads CASSDRELDGYTF. In DNA, the CDR3 is TGTGCCAGCTCAGACAGGGAGTTAGATGGCTACACCTTC.

In this sample, this clone turned up once. V usage is TRBV5-8 and J usage is TRBJ2-7; 7 bases match TRBD1. There are 17 residues in the CDR3. V was pared by 2 bases and J by 0 bases, with 11 bases of the junction left unmatched. Germline CDR1 reads SGHTS; CDR2 reads YDEGEE. The CDR3 DNA reads as TGTGCCAGCAGCTTACCGGGACAGACACCTCTCTCCTACGAGCAGTACTTC. It codes for CASSLPGQTPLSYEQYF.

This clone was seen only once. This sequence joins TRBV19 and TRBJ2-7; 8 bases are a match to TRBD2. Per the germline V gene, CDR1 is LNHDA and CDR2 is SQIVND (reference sequence). The CDR3 runs to 16 residues. The ends lost 2 bases at V and 1 base at J; junction bases unmatched: 7. The chain's CDR3 is CASSIRGASGSYEQYF. The CDR3 DNA follows: TGTGCCAGTAGTATAAGGGGGGCTAGCGGGTCCTACGAGCAGTACTTC.

In DNA form, the CDR3 reads TGTGCCAGCAGGACGGGACACAGCTCTGGAAACACCATATATTTT. This gives the protein CASRTGHSSGNTIYF. The rearrangement joins TRBV6-1 to TRBJ1-3; tentatively, D is TRBD1 (6 bases). This CDR3 has 15 residues. Germline CDR1 is MNHNS and CDR2 is SASEGT. V was clipped by 6 bases and J by 0 bases, with 12 bases between them.

The chain employs TRBV5-4 and TRBJ2-3, with D possibly TRBD2 on 6 matching bases. V dropped 7 bases and J dropped 1 base, with 19 bases sitting between them. In germline, CDR1 is SGHNT, CDR2 YYREEE (reference sequence). This CDR3 spans 16 amino acids. The CDR3 is CASPHPGEWGTDTQYF. CDR3 coding DNA: TGTGCCAGCCCCCATCCGGGAGAGTGGGGCACAGATACGCAGTATTTT.

This chain links TRBV7-8 with TRBJ1-2; TRBD1 aligns across 7 bases. The CDR3 totals 14 residues. Germline lookup yields CDR1 SGHVS and CDR2 FQNEAQ. The trim removed 5 bases at V and 3 bases at J, leaving 6 bases unmatched. The CDR3 region is CASSARGLDYGYTF. DNA for the CDR3: TGTGCCAGCAGCGCGAGGGGGCTGGACTATGGCTACACCTTC.

The chain joins TRBV5-4 to TRBJ1-6; 11 bases fit TRBD1. Germline V gene sequence: CDR1 SGHNT, CDR2 YYREEE (reference sequence). The junction had 9 bases not matched to a gene; V was cut back by 4 bases and J by 3 bases. CDR3 size: 18 residues. CDR3: CASSPRPGQGDYNSPLHF. The CDR3 nucleotides read TGTGCCAGCAGCCCCCGGCCGGGACAGGGGGACTATAATTCACCCCTCCACTTT.

Only one count was recorded for this clone. V usage is TRBV7-2 and J usage is TRBJ1-3; 8 bases line up with TRBD1. CDR1 is SGHTA, CDR2 FQGNSA, per germline. The CDR3 loop spans 16 amino acids. The V gene end was trimmed by 2 bases and the J gene end by 4 bases; junction bases not matched to a gene: 7. The CDR3 reads CASSLLGTGTGNTIYF. The CDR3 region has the DNA TGTGCCAGCAGCTTATTGGGGACAGGTACCGGAAACACCATATATTTT.

The rearrangement uses TRBV28 and TRBJ2-7, with 10 positions matching TRBD2. Germline assignment: CDR1 MDHEN and CDR2 SYDVKM. The length of the CDR3 is 13 residues. Losses at the gene ends were 2 bases for V and 5 bases for J; bases not matched to a gene: 0. Written as DNA, the CDR3 is TGTGCCAGCAGTTTACTAGCGGGAGACGAGCAGTACTTC. Translating it yields CASSLLAGDEQYF.

The chain links TRBV6-6 to TRBJ2-1, with TRBD2 matching over 10 bases. Trimming took 5 bases from V and 6 from J; bases not matched to a gene: 4. This CDR3 contains 14 residues. CDR1 MNHNY and CDR2 SVGAGI come from the germline V gene (reference sequence). CDR3 sequence: CASSQGTSANEQFF. As DNA, the CDR3 is TGTGCCAGCAGTCAGGGGACTAGCGCCAATGAGCAGTTCTTC.

This clone has a handful of counts. The V call is TRBV6-6, the J call TRBJ2-5, with 11 bases aligning to TRBD2. Germline CDR1 reads MNHNY; CDR2 reads SVGAGI (reference sequence). After removal of 4 bases from V and 4 bases from J, the junction contained 5 bases not matched to a gene. The CDR3 totals 15 residues. The CDR3 DNA reads TGTGCCAGCAGTTCCACTAGCGGGAGTGGAGAGACCCAGTACTTC. This sequence encodes CASSSTSGSGETQYF.

In this sample, this clone turned up once. This rearrangement joins TRBV19 to TRBJ1-5; D is undetermined. The germline V gene has CDR1 LNHDA and CDR2 SQIVND (reference sequence). This CDR3 contains 15 residues. V was pared by 3 bases and J by 1 base, with 10 bases between. CDR3 sequence (DNA): TGTGCCAGTAGTATTTCAGGATCCAGCAATCAGCCCCAGCATTTT. Translated, it gives CASSISGSSNQPQHF.

The chain carries TRBV30 and TRBJ2-5; 10 positions match TRBD2. The germline gives CDR1 GTSNPN, CDR2 SVGIG (reference sequence). V lost 5 bases, J lost 5 bases, and 8 bases stayed unmatched. There are 14 residues in the CDR3. The CDR3 spells CAWDVAGGYETQYF. CDR3 DNA: TGTGCCTGGGATGTAGCGGGAGGATACGAGACCCAGTACTTC.

The chain couples TRBV4-3 to TRBJ2-7, with TRBD2 as a possible D gene (7 bases). Per germline, CDR1 LGHNA and CDR2 YSLEER. This CDR3 has 16 residues. V lost 0 bases and J lost 0, with 12 bases in between. CDR3 residues: CASSQDLGGGSYEQYF. The CDR3 nucleotides read TGCGCCAGCAGCCAAGATTTGGGAGGGGGCTCCTACGAGCAGTACTTC.

The chain uses TRBV30 and TRBJ2-4; TRBD2 matches 11 bases. V shed 6 bases, J shed 1 base, and the junction held 8 bases outside the gene matches. CDR1 is GTSNPN and CDR2 is SVGIG in the germline V gene (reference sequence). The CDR3 has 16 amino acids. The CDR3 here is CACVAGGERAKNIQYF. The CDR3 DNA reads TGTGCCTGCGTAGCGGGAGGGGAGAGGGCCAAAAACATTCAGTACTTC.

The V and J genes are TRBV5-1 and TRBJ1-6; no clear D. The germline V gene has CDR1 SGHRS and CDR2 YFSETQ. V lost 5 bases and J 11 bases, leaving 17 bases between the germline ends. CDR3 size: 14 residues. CDR3: CASRYDTGTTPLHF. The CDR3, as DNA: TGCGCCAGCAGATACGACACCGGTACAACACCCCTCCACTTT.

J is TRBJ1-5 and V is TRBV20-1, with no clear D. The CDR3 length is 11 residues. V gave up 5 bases and J gave up 5 bases, with 7 bases separating them. Germline V gene data show CDR1 as DFQATT and CDR2 as SNEGSKA (reference sequence). CDR3 sequence: CSAGPDQPQHF. In DNA, the CDR3 is TGCAGTGCTGGGCCGGATCAGCCCCAGCATTTT.

As concerns this clone: In the same sample, other DNA sequences code for this CDR3. The rearrangement uses TRBV4-1 and TRBJ1-1, with D unclear. Germline values: CDR1 MGHRA, CDR2 YSYEKL. V lost 0 bases, J lost 6 bases, and 14 bases lay in between. This CDR3 has 15 residues. CDR3 sequence (DNA): TGCGCCAGCAGCCAAGATGGAGCAATAAACGCTGAAGCTTTCTTT. It is translated as CASSQDGAINAEAFF.

This chain uses TRBV7-9 with TRBJ1-4, with TRBD1 as a possible D gene (5 bases). This CDR3 contains 13 residues. The germline V gene has CDR1 SEHNR and CDR2 FQNEAQ (reference sequence). V was cut by 1 base and J by 7 bases, with 7 bases left in between. CDR3 protein: CASSLGGGEKLFF. The CDR3, as DNA: TGTGCCAGCAGCTTAGGGGGCGGTGAAAAACTGTTTTTT.